This T cell receptor beta chain was documented in a study of cytomegalovirus exposure and HLA in healthy donors. About the research overall: A prior analysis found 90 million to 120 million unique TCR beta sequences from 150 million to 200 million T cells.

Study-level findings and limits: TCR beta V- and J-gene trimming, according to a later analysis, was linked to a missense DCLRE1C variant. Later examination showed HLA-associated TCR beta chains had greater clonal expansion than equally common others.

Turning to this clone: Its antigen remains unidentified.

Both 60 Vbeta primers and 13 Jbeta primers went into the PCR. Method: immunoSEQ multiplex PCR; TCRdb's copy keeps in-frame clones and lacks some. The sample has 55,000 to 70,000 clones; 86% are singletons. The sequenced sample consisted of PBMCs. The sequence was collected from a woman under 40 in good health and CMV-seronegative.

The CDR3 reads CATSRVRVVDYEQYF. CDR3 in DNA: TGTGCCACCAGCAGAGTCCGGGTCGTAGACTACGAGCAGTACTTC. The rearrangement uses TRBV15 and TRBJ2-7; no clear D. Germline V gene lookup returns CDR1 LNHNV and CDR2 YYDKDF (reference sequence). CDR3 length: 15 amino acids. With 1 base removed from V and 3 bases from J, the gap between germline ends came to 13 bases.